This T cell receptor beta chain was recorded in a study of identifying expanded T cells in peripheral blood. Sequencing was performed with immunoSEQ multiplex PCR; in TCRdb, only in-frame clones are kept and a portion is missing. In the table there are 81,000 or so clones, around 84% of which are singletons. During the collection period, no donor immune events like infections were recorded. V shed 5 bases and J shed 7 bases, with 11 bases lying between them. Germline V gene sequence: CDR1 SGHTA, CDR2 FQGNSA. This CDR3 region has 12 residues. Sample: blood. This clonotype was obtained from a person aged 18 to 75 in good health. The gene calls are TRBV7-2 and TRBJ1-2; possible D gene TRBD1, 6 bases. CDR3 in DNA: TGTGCCAGCAGCAGTTCAGGGGTTGGCTACACCTTC. Its translation is CASSSSGVGYTF.